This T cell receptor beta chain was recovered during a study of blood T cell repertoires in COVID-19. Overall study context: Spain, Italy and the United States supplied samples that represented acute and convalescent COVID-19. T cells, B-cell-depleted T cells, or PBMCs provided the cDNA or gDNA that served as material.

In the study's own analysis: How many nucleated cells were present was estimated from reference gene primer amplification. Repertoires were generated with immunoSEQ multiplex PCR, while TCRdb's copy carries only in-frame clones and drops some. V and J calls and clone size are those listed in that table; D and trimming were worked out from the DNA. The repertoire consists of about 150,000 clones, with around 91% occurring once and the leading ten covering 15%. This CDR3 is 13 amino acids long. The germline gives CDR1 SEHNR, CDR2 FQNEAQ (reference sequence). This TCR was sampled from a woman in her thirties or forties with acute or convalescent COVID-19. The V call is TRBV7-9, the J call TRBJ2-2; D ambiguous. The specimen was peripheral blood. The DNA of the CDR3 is TGTGCAACAAAATTCGGAGATACCGGGGAGCTGTTTTTT. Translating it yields CATKFGDTGELFF.